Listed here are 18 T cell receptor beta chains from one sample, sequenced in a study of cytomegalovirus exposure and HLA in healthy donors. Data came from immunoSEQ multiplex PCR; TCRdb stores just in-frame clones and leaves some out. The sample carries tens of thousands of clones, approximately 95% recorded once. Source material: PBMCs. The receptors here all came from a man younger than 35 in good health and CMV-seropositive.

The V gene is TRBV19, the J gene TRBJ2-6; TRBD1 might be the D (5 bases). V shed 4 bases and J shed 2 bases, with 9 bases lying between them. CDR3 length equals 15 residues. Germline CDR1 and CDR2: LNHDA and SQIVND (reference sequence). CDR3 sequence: CASSTQTAGANVLTF. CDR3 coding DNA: TGTGCCAGTAGTACCCAGACAGCTGGGGCCAACGTCCTGACTTTC.

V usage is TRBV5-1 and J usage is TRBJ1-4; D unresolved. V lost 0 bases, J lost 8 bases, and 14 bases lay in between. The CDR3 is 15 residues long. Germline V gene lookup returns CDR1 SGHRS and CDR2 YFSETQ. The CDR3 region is CASSLEAPGWEKLFF. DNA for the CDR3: TGCGCCAGCAGCTTGGAGGCGCCAGGTTGGGAAAAACTGTTTTTT.

The chain's CDR3 is CASRKQSNQPQHF. Written as DNA, the CDR3 is TGTGCCAGCAGGAAACAAAGCAATCAGCCCCAGCATTTT. The chain carries TRBV6-1 and TRBJ1-5; D gene unclear. The CDR3 loop spans 13 amino acids. Trimming left V 6 bases short and J 1 base short, with 7 bases between. Per the germline V gene, CDR1 is MNHNS and CDR2 is SASEGT.

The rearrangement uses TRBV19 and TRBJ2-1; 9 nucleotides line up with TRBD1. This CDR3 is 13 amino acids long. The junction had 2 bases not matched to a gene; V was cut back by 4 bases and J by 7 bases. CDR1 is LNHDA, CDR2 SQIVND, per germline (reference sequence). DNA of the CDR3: TGTGCCAGTAGTACGACAGGGGGTAATGAGCAGTTCTTC. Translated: CASSTTGGNEQFF.

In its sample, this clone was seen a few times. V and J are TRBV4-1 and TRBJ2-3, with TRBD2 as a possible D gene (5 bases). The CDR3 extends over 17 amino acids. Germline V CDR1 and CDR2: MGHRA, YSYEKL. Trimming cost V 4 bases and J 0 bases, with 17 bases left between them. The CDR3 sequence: CASSPLGRRTSTDTQYF. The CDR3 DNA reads TGCGCCAGCAGCCCCCTAGGACGGCGGACTAGCACAGATACGCAGTATTTT.

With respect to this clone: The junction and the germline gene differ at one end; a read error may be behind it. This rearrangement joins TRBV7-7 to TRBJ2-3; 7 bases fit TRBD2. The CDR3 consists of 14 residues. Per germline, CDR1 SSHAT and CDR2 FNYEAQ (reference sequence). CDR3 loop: CASSFGTNTDTQYF. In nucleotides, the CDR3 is TGTGCTAGCAGCTTCGGGACTAACACAGATACGCAGTATTTT.

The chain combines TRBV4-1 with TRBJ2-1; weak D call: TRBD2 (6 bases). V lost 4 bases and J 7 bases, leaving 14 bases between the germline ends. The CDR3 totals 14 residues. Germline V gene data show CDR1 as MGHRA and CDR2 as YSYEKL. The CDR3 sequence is CASSLGEDANEQFF. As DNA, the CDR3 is TGCGCCAGCAGCCTAGGGGAGGACGCGAATGAGCAGTTCTTC.

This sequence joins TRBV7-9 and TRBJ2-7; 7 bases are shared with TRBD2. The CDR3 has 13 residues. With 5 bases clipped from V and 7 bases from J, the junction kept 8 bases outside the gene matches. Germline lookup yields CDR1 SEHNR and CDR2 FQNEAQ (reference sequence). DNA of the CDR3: TGTGCCAGCAGCGTGACAACTAGCGAGGAGCAGTACTTC. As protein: CASSVTTSEEQYF. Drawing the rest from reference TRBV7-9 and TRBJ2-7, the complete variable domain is DTGVSQNPRHKITKRGQNVTFRCDPISEHNRLYWYRQTLGQGPEFLTYFQNEAQLEKSRLLSDRFSAERPKGSFSTLEIQRTEQGDSAMYLCASSVTTSEEQYFGPGTRLTVT.

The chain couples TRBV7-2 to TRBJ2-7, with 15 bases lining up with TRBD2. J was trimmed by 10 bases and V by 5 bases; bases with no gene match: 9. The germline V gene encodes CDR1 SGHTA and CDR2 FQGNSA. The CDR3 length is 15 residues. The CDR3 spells CASSRRTSGRASQYF. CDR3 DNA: TGTGCCAGCAGCCGCCGGACTAGCGGGAGGGCCTCACAGTACTTC.

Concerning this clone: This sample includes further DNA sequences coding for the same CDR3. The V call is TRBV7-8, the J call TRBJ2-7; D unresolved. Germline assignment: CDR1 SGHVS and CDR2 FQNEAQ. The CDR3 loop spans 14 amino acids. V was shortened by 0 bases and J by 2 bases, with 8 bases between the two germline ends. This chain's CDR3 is CASSLASSAYEQYF. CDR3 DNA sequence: TGTGCCAGCAGCTTAGCTAGCTCAGCCTACGAGCAGTACTTC. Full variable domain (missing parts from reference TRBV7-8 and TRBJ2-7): GAGVSQSPRYKVAKRGQDVALRCDPISGHVSLFWYQQALGQGPEFLTYFQNEAQLDKSGLPSDRFFAERPEGSVSTLKIQRTQQEDSAVYLCASSLASSAYEQYFGPGTRLTVT.

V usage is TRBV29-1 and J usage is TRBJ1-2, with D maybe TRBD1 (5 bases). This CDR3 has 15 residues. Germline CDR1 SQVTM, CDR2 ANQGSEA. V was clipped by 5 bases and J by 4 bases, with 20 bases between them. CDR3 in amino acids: CSVWGPTLRSYGYTF. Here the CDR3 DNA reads TGCAGCGTTTGGGGCCCGACTCTACGCTCCTATGGCTACACCTTC.

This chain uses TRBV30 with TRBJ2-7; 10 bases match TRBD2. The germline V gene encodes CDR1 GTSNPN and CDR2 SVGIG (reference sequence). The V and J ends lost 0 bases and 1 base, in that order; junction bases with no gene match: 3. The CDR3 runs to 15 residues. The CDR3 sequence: CAWSVIAGGSYEQYF. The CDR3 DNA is TGTGCCTGGAGTGTCATAGCGGGAGGTTCCTACGAGCAGTACTTC.

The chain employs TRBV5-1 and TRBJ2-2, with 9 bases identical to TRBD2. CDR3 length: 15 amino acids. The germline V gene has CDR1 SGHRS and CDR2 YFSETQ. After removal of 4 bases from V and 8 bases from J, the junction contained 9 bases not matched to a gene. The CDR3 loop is CASSKTGLATGELFF. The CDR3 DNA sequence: TGCGCCAGCAGCAAAACCGGACTAGCGACGGGGGAGCTGTTTTTT.

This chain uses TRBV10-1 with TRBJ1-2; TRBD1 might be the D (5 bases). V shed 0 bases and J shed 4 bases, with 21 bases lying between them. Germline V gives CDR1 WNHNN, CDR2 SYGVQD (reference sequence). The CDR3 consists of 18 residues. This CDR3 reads CASSESGGRPGNPYGYTF. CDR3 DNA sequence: TGCGCCAGCAGTGAGTCGGGTGGCCGGCCAGGGAATCCCTATGGCTACACCTTC.

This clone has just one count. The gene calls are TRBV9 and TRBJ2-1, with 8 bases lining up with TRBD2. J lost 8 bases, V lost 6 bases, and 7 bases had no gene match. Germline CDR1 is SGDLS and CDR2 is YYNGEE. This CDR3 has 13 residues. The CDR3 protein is CASTREGGDEQFF. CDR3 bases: TGTGCCAGCACACGGGAGGGGGGCGATGAGCAGTTCTTC.

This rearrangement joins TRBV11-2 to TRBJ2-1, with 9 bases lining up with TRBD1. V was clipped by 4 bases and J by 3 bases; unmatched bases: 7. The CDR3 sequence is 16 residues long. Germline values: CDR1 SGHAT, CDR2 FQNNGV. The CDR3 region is CASSSTGQGYYNEQFF. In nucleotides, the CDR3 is TGTGCCAGCAGCTCCACCGGACAGGGGTACTACAATGAGCAGTTCTTC.

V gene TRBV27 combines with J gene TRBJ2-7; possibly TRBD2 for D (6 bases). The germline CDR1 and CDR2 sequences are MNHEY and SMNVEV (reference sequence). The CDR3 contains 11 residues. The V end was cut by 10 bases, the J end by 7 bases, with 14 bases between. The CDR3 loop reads CATRIGGEQYF. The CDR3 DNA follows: TGTGCCACTCGGATCGGGGGAGAGCAGTACTTC.

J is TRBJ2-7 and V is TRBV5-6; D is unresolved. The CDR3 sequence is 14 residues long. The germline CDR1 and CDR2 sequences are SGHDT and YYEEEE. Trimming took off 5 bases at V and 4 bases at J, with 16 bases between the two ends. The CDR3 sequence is CASSEFRLDYEQYF. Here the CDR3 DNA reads TGTGCCAGCAGTGAATTCCGTCTAGATTACGAGCAGTACTTC.